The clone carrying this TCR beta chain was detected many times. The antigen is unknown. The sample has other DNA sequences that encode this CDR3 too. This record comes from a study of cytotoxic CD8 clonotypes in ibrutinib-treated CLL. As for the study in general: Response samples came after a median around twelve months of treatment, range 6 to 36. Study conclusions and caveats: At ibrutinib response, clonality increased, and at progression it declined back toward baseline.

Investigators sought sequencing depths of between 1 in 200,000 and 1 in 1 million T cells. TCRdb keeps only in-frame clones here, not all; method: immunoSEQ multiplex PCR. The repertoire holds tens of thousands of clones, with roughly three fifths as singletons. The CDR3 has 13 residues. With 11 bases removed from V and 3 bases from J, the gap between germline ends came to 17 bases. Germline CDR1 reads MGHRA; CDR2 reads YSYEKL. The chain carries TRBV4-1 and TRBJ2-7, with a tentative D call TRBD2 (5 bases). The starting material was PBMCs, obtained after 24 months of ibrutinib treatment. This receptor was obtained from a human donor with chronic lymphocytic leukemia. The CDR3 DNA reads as TGCGCCCGCTCCGAGCGGCGGAACTACGAGCAGTACTTC. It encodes CARSERRNYEQYF.